What follows are 32 T cell receptor beta chains derived from one specimen sequenced in a study of CD8+CD57+ T cells in acquired aplastic anemia. Sequencing involved patients with CD8+CD57+ cell expansion previously shown by flow cytometry. TCR beta VDJ combinations and CDR3 sequences were profiled from genomic DNA. Each CDR3 protein gets one entry after TCRdb re-called the reads with MiXCR. Found here are 450,000 to 600,000 distinct CDR3 sequences, roughly a third of them singletons; the top ten hold 0.82%. The sequencing sample was made of sorted CD4+, CD8+, or CD8+CD57+ T cells (not recorded which) from PBMCs. The receptors come from a human donor with aplastic anemia.

V usage is TRBV7-4 and J usage is TRBJ1-5; D is unclear. Trimming pared 5 bases from V and 3 bases from J, leaving 17 bases between. Germline lookup yields CDR1 SGHVT and CDR2 SQSDAQ. The CDR3 totals 16 residues. As DNA, the CDR3 is TGTGCCAGCAGCATCAGAACCGGGTGTGTCAATCAGCCCCAGCATTTT. Translating it yields CASSIRTGCVNQPQHF.

With regard to this clonotype: The conserved closing phenylalanine or tryptophan is absent in this CDR3, likely reflecting a read error. The chain employs TRBV9 and TRBJ2-7; a weak D match, TRBD2 (5 bases). CDR3 length equals 15 residues. Germline CDR1 SGDLS, CDR2 YYNGEE. The V and J ends lost 3 bases and 1 base respectively, with 14 bases between them. The CDR3 spells CASSAWASGSYEQYL. The CDR3 nucleotides read TGTGCCAGCAGCGCCTGGGCTTCGGGGTCCTACGAGCAGTACCTC.

The chain carries TRBV6-1 and TRBJ1-1; TRBD1 might be the D (6 bases). Trimming cost V 6 bases and J 2 bases, with 13 bases left between them. The CDR3 length is 14 residues. Germline V gene lookup returns CDR1 MNHNS and CDR2 SASEGT. The chain's CDR3 is CASRPPGQNTEAFF. The CDR3 DNA follows: TGTGCCAGCAGACCGCCGGGACAAAACACTGAAGCTTTCTTT.

As for this clonotype: A much larger clonotype is one base distant, so this may be a read error. The CDR3 end shows no conserved phenylalanine or tryptophan, and so a read error is likely. The chain joins TRBV5-1 to TRBJ1-3; TRBD1 might be the D (5 bases). CDR1 is SGHRS, CDR2 YFSETQ, per germline. Trimming removed 3 bases at V and 3 bases at J, with 10 bases between. The CDR3 covers 14 residues. CDR3 DNA sequence: TGCGCCAGCAGCTCCGGGACGGATGGAAACACCATATATTCT. This codes for CASSSGTDGNTIYS.

This clonotype has ten or more counts. This chain uses TRBV19 with TRBJ2-2; D may be TRBD1 (6 bases). V was pared by 7 bases and J by 1 base, with 13 bases between. Germline CDR1 is LNHDA and CDR2 is SQIVND (reference sequence). The CDR3 extends over 15 amino acids. CDR3 residues: CASTTGTENTGELFF. As DNA, the CDR3 is TGTGCCAGTACTACAGGGACCGAGAACACCGGGGAGCTGTTTTTT.

V usage is TRBV11-1 and J usage is TRBJ1-6; D unresolved. The CDR3 loop spans 13 amino acids. The V gene lost 5 bases and the J gene lost 9 bases, with 11 bases spanning the gap. Germline CDR1 reads SGHAT; CDR2 reads FQDESV (reference sequence). The CDR3 spells CASSQSVRSPLHF. The CDR3 nucleotides are TGTGCCAGCAGCCAAAGTGTACGTTCACCCCTCCACTTT.

This clonotype was counted many times. The chain links TRBV10-3 to TRBJ2-1; D is uncertain. This CDR3 has 11 amino acids. V lost 5 bases and J 5 bases, leaving 4 bases between the germline ends. Germline CDR1 and CDR2: ENHRY and SYGVKD. CDR3 loop: CAISSNNEQFF. Written as DNA, the CDR3 is TGTGCCATCAGTTCCAACAATGAGCAGTTCTTC.

The rearrangement joins TRBV2 to TRBJ1-5; 7 nucleotides match TRBD1. The V and J ends lost 3 bases and 3 bases, in that order; junction bases with no gene match: 17. This CDR3 has 19 amino acids. From germline, CDR1 is SNHLY and CDR2 FYNNEI. The CDR3, as DNA: TGTGCCAGCAGTGATTTGGGACAGACGATCCGAGGGATCAATCAGCCCCAGCATTTT. Its translation: CASSDLGQTIRGINQPQHF.

This clonotype occurred many times. The chain has TRBV6-5 and TRBJ1-2; D is ambiguous. Germline lookup yields CDR1 MNHEY and CDR2 SVGAGI. V gave up 2 bases and J gave up 4 bases, with 8 bases separating them. The CDR3 consists of 13 residues. The CDR3 reads CASSYGEGYGYTF. Written as DNA, the CDR3 is TGTGCCAGCAGTTACGGTGAGGGCTATGGCTACACCTTC.

This clonotype has just a few counts. This rearrangement joins TRBV19 to TRBJ1-5, with TRBD1 as a possible D gene (5 bases). With 11 bases removed from V and 6 bases from J, the gap between germline ends came to 17 bases. This CDR3 is 13 amino acids long. The germline V gene encodes CDR1 LNHDA and CDR2 SQIVND (reference sequence). In nucleotides, the CDR3 is TGTGCCTGGAGTGTACAGAGGGGTCAGCCCCAGCATTTT. Translation gives CAWSVQRGQPQHF.

The table lists this clonotype with many counts. The chain employs TRBV2 and TRBJ2-6, with D possibly matching TRBD2 (6 bases). Germline CDR1 reads SNHLY; CDR2 reads FYNNEI. Trimming pared 4 bases from V and 0 bases from J, leaving 16 bases between. This CDR3 is 18 amino acids long. The chain's CDR3 is CASSAQGGVNSGANVLTF. The CDR3 region has the DNA TGTGCCAGCAGTGCACAAGGAGGGGTTAACTCTGGGGCCAACGTCCTGACTTTC.

The CDR3, as DNA: TGCAGTGCTATTAGTAGCGGGGGGCACGAGCAGTTCTTC. This encodes CSAISSGGHEQFF. This chain uses TRBV20-1 with TRBJ2-1, with TRBD2 matching over 10 bases. V lost 4 bases, J lost 10 bases, and 7 bases stayed unmatched. The CDR3 loop spans 13 amino acids. The germline V gene encodes CDR1 DFQATT and CDR2 SNEGSKA (reference sequence).

This clonotype was observed at least ten times. The chain combines TRBV20-1 with TRBJ1-3; possible D gene TRBD1, 5 bases. This CDR3 spans 13 amino acids. V lost 5 bases to trimming and J lost 4 bases, with 12 bases between them. From germline, CDR1 is DFQATT and CDR2 SNEGSKA (reference sequence). CDR3 sequence reads: CSALRGFGNTIYF. CDR3 sequence (DNA): TGCAGTGCTCTTAGGGGTTTCGGAAACACCATATATTTT.

The V gene is TRBV7-2, the J gene TRBJ1-1, with D perhaps matching TRBD1 (5 bases). The CDR3 sequence is 13 residues long. CDR1 is SGHTA, CDR2 FQGNSA, per germline. The ends were cut back, 3 bases at V and 6 bases at J, with 11 bases in the middle. CDR3 sequence reads: CASSFTTGPEAFF. DNA for the CDR3: TGTGCCAGCAGCTTCACAACAGGACCTGAAGCTTTCTTT.

This clonotype was found a few times. The gene calls are TRBV6-1 and TRBJ1-6; D may be TRBD1 (5 bases). Germline lookup yields CDR1 MNHNS and CDR2 SASEGT. There are 15 residues in the CDR3. Trimming left V 2 bases short and J 7 bases short, with 12 bases between. CDR3 bases: TGTGCCAGCAGTGAAACCAGGGCGAGAAATTCACCCCTCCACTTT. Translated, it gives CASSETRARNSPLHF.

The chain recombines TRBV14 with TRBJ2-6; D may be TRBD2 (5 bases). Trimming removed 4 bases at V and 5 bases at J, with 12 bases between. The germline CDR1 and CDR2 sequences are SGHDN and FVKESK. This CDR3 is 15 amino acids long. The CDR3 spells CASSRPGNRANVLTF. As DNA, the CDR3 is TGTGCCAGCAGCCGACCCGGGAACCGGGCCAACGTCCTGACTTTC.

This clonotype was seen many times. The rearrangement joins TRBV6-5 to TRBJ1-6; D possibly corresponds to TRBD1 (5 bases). Between the trimmed V and J ends, which lost 2 bases and 11 bases, there was a span of 7 bases. Germline V lookup: CDR1 MNHEY, CDR2 SVGAGI. There are 12 residues in the CDR3. The DNA for the CDR3 is TGTGCCAGCAGTTACCAGGGTCCACCCCTCCACTTT. Its translation: CASSYQGPPLHF.

This clonotype came up many times. The rearrangement uses TRBV2 and TRBJ1-6; D remains unclear. The V gene's germline CDR1 is SNHLY and CDR2 FYNNEI. Trimming left V 6 bases short and J 8 bases short, with 14 bases between. CDR3 length: 14 amino acids. CDR3 region: CASRERTAYSPLHF. The CDR3 DNA reads as TGTGCCAGCAGAGAAAGGACGGCTTATTCACCCCTCCACTTT.

The chain recombines TRBV30 with TRBJ1-3, with D unresolved. Trimming stripped 5 bases from V and 0 bases from J, with 5 bases between. The CDR3 contains 12 residues. The germline gives CDR1 GTSNPN, CDR2 SVGIG (reference sequence). In DNA form, the CDR3 reads TGTGCCTGGGGGATCTCTGGAAACACCATATATTTT. It encodes CAWGISGNTIYF.

This clonotype was seen ten or more times. The chain uses TRBV19 and TRBJ2-7; tentative D call: TRBD2 (5 bases). The CDR3 extends over 15 amino acids. Germline V gives CDR1 LNHDA, CDR2 SQIVND (reference sequence). Deletions cut 6 bases from V and 2 bases from J, with 17 bases between. DNA for the CDR3: TGTGCCAGTAGCCCCCTAAACACGGGAACCTACGAGCAGTACTTC. Protein product: CASSPLNTGTYEQYF.

The genes are TRBV11-2 and TRBJ1-5; D ambiguous. Trimming stripped 5 bases from V and 1 base from J, with 15 bases between. This CDR3 has 16 residues. Germline CDR1 and CDR2: SGHAT and FQNNGV. The CDR3 coding sequence is TGTGCCAGCAGCCTTGAGTCTTGGTGGAGCAATCAGCCCCAGCATTTT. Its protein product is CASSLESWWSNQPQHF.

Many counts were recorded for this clonotype. The chain recombines TRBV2 with TRBJ2-5; D gene uncertain. Trimming took off 2 bases at V and 2 bases at J, with 3 bases between the two ends. CDR1 is SNHLY, CDR2 FYNNEI, per germline. This CDR3 contains 12 residues. As DNA, the CDR3 is TGTGCCAGCAGTGAACAACAAGAGACCCAGTACTTC. Translating gives CASSEQQETQYF.

This clonotype was observed a handful of times. The chain uses TRBV9 and TRBJ2-1; 7 nucleotides align to TRBD2. V was pared by 0 bases and J by 9 bases, with 12 bases of the junction left unmatched. The CDR3 is 16 amino acids. CDR1 SGDLS and CDR2 YYNGEE come from the germline V gene. The CDR3 reads CASSVGSSGALAEQFF. Written as DNA, the CDR3 is TGTGCCAGCAGCGTAGGGTCTAGCGGCGCACTGGCTGAGCAGTTCTTC. The full variable domain, in which reference TRBV9 and TRBJ2-1 provide the parts outside the CDR3, is DSGVTQTPKHLITATGQRVTLRCSPRSGDLSVYWYQQSLDQGLQFLIQYYNGEERAKGNILERFSAQQFPDLHSELNLSSLELGDSALYFCASSVGSSGALAEQFFGPGTRLTVL.

This clonotype was found once. The chain joins TRBV11-2 to TRBJ1-1; 7 bases agree with TRBD1. The CDR3 sequence is 15 residues long. Trimming at V came to 6 bases and at J to 6 bases, leaving 13 bases not matched to a gene. Germline CDR1 reads SGHAT; CDR2 reads FQNNGV. The CDR3 DNA sequence: TGTGCCAGCAGTCATATGTCAGGTAGGGGGCCTGAAGCTTTCTTT. Its translation: CASSHMSGRGPEAFF.

As concerns this clonotype: No conserved phenylalanine or tryptophan is present at the end of the CDR3, so a read error is the likely explanation. The chain uses TRBV11-1 and TRBJ2-1, with TRBD2 identical over 14 bases. The CDR3 runs to 16 residues. J was trimmed by 7 bases and V by 6 bases; bases with no gene match: 8. Per germline, CDR1 SGHAT and CDR2 FQDESV (reference sequence). For the CDR3, the DNA is TGTGCCAGCAGGGGACTAGCGGGGGTTGGTGAAAATGAGCAGTTCCTC. Translating it yields CASRGLAGVGENEQFL.

V usage is TRBV5-5 and J usage is TRBJ1-1, with D maybe TRBD1 (5 bases). This CDR3 is built from 14 residues. Germline assignment: CDR1 SGHKS and CDR2 YYEKEE (reference sequence). V was pared by 4 bases and J by 11 bases, with 21 bases between. As DNA, the CDR3 is TGTGCCAGCAGCCAGGACCTGAGGGGACCAGCCGCTTTCTTT. It codes for CASSQDLRGPAAFF.

The gene calls are TRBV5-6 and TRBJ1-5; no firm D call. In germline, CDR1 is SGHDT, CDR2 YYEEEE. The CDR3 has 14 residues. The V end was cut by 0 bases, the J end by 5 bases, with 9 bases between. The CDR3 region is CASSLEGRHQPQHF. The CDR3 bases are TGTGCCAGCAGCTTGGAAGGCAGGCATCAGCCCCAGCATTTT.

This clonotype was seen more than once but under ten times. The chain recombines TRBV11-2 with TRBJ2-7; 8 nucleotides line up with TRBD1. The J segment lost 3 bases and the V segment lost 0 bases, leaving 4 bases of the junction unmatched. CDR3 length: 15 amino acids. CDR1 SGHAT and CDR2 FQNNGV come from the germline V gene. CDR3 region: CASSLEGQGLYEQYF. The CDR3 nucleotides are TGTGCCAGCAGCTTAGAAGGACAGGGTCTCTACGAGCAGTACTTC.

In its sample, this clonotype was seen a few times. The chain has TRBV11-2 and TRBJ2-3, with TRBD2 matching over 8 bases. Looked up from germline, CDR1 is SGHAT and CDR2 is FQNNGV. The V segment lost 5 bases and the J segment 0 bases; nucleotides outside the gene matches: 4. The CDR3 sequence is 15 residues long. The CDR3 DNA is TGTGCCAGCAGCGCGGGGGGATCTAGCACAGATACGCAGTATTTT. Encoded protein: CASSAGGSSTDTQYF.

V is TRBV6-2 or TRBV6-3 and J is TRBJ2-3; 10 bases are shared with TRBD2. The V gene end was trimmed by 2 bases and the J gene end by 3 bases; junction bases not matched to a gene: 11. Germline values: CDR1 MNHEY, CDR2 SVGEGT. The CDR3 loop spans 18 amino acids. The CDR3 sequence: CASSYAFQGLAATDTQYF. The CDR3 DNA follows: TGTGCCAGCAGTTACGCTTTTCAAGGACTAGCGGCAACAGATACGCAGTATTTT.

V usage is TRBV9 and J usage is TRBJ2-3; 9 positions agree with TRBD2. J was trimmed by 4 bases and V by 4 bases; bases with no gene match: 4. The CDR3 loop spans 14 amino acids. The germline V gene encodes CDR1 SGDLS and CDR2 YYNGEE. As DNA, the CDR3 is TGTGCCAGCAGCACTCGACTAGCGGCAGATACGCAGTATTTT. This sequence encodes CASSTRLAADTQYF.

This clonotype has at least ten counts. The J gene is TRBJ1-6, the V gene TRBV7-9; TRBD1 aligns across 7 bases. Germline V CDR1 and CDR2: SEHNR, FQNEAQ (reference sequence). This CDR3 is 15 amino acids long. J lost 10 bases, V lost 2 bases, and 8 bases had no gene match. For the CDR3, the DNA is TGTGCCAGCAGCTTAAATCAGGGGGAAAGGTCACCCCTCCACTTT. This codes for CASSLNQGERSPLHF.